The 5 T cell receptor beta chains given below trace back to one sample, sequenced in a study of OX40 agonist ivuxolimab in advanced cancers. Repertoires were generated with immunoSEQ multiplex PCR, while TCRdb's copy carries only in-frame clones and drops some. The top ten hold nearly 8.5% of the sample, which has nearly 70,000 clones, around 86% seen once. This sample comprised CD4+ or CD8+ T cells sorted from blood, obtained in a trial of the OX40 agonist ivuxolimab. The source of these receptors is an adult with an advanced solid tumor such as melanoma, head and neck, liver or kidney cancer.

This chain connects TRBV19 to TRBJ2-7, with D possibly being TRBD2 (6 bases). CDR1 LNHDA and CDR2 SQIVND come from the germline V gene (reference sequence). The CDR3 sequence is 15 residues long. Trimming took 5 bases from V and 0 from J, leaving 14 bases between them. This CDR3 is CASSVAGSSSYEQYF. The CDR3 DNA reads as TGTGCCAGTAGTGTGGCGGGGTCAAGCTCCTACGAGCAGTACTTC.

This clone occurred once. The rearrangement joins TRBV18 to TRBJ1-6; perhaps TRBD1 as D (5 bases). The germline V gene has CDR1 KGHSH and CDR2 LQKENI. This CDR3 comprises 16 residues. Trimming left V 6 bases short and J 6 bases short, with 18 bases between. The CDR3 protein is CASSPFGGEGNSPLHF. The CDR3 nucleotides read TGTGCCAGCTCCCCCTTCGGAGGGGAGGGTAATTCACCCCTCCACTTT.

The chain combines TRBV10-3 with TRBJ1-1, with a tentative D call TRBD1 (6 bases). The CDR3 totals 13 residues. Germline CDR1 and CDR2: ENHRY and SYGVKD. The V gene lost 7 bases and the J gene lost 1 base, with 10 bases spanning the gap. The CDR3 coding sequence is TGTGCCATCAATCAGGGGACGAACACTGAAGCTTTCTTT. It yields the protein CAINQGTNTEAFF.

This clone was picked up one time. J is TRBJ1-2 and V is TRBV28, with D unclear. Germline CDR1 MDHEN, CDR2 SYDVKM. This CDR3 contains 12 residues. Trimming cost V 3 bases and J 6 bases, with 8 bases left between them. CDR3 sequence (DNA): TGTGCCAGCAGTTTCGGCAGAAATGGCTACACCTTC. As protein: CASSFGRNGYTF.

CDR3 loop: CASGMDRAYEQYF. The CDR3, as DNA: TGTGCCAGCGGGATGGACAGAGCCTACGAGCAGTACTTC. J is TRBJ2-7 and V is TRBV7-2; perhaps TRBD1 as D (6 bases). Germline-derived CDR1 and CDR2 are SGHTA and FQGNSA. The length of the CDR3 is 13 residues. Trimming shortened V by 8 bases and J by 2 bases, and 13 bases separated the two germline ends.